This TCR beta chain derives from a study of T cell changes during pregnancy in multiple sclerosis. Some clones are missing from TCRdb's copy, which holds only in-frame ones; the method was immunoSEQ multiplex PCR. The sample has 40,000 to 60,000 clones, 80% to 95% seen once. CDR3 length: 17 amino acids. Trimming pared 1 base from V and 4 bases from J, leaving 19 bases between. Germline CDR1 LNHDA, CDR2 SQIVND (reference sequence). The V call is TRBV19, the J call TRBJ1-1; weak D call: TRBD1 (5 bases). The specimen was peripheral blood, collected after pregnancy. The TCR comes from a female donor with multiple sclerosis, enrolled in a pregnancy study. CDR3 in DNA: TGTGCCAGTAGTATAGTCCGCGGCAGGGTGGGGCTCACTGAAGCTTTCTTT. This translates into CASSIVRGRVGLTEAFF.